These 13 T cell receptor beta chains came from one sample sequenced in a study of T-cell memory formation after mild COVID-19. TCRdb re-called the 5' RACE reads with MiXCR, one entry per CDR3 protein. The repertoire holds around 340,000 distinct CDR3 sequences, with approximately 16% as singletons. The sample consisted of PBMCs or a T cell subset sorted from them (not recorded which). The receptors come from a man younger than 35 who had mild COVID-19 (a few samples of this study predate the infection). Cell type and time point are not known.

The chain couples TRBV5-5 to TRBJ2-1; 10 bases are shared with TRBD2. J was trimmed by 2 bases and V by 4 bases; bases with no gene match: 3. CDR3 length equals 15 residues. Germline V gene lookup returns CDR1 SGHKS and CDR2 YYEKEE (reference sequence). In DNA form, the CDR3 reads TGTGCCAGCAGCGCAACTAGCGGGGCCTACAATGAGCAGTTCTTC. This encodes CASSATSGAYNEQFF. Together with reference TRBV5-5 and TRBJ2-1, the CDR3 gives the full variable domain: DAGVTQSPTHLIKTRGQQVTLRCSPISGHKSVSWYQQVLGQGPQFIFQYYEKEERGRGNFPDRFSARQFPNYSSELNVNALLLGDSALYLCASSATSGAYNEQFFGPGTRLTVL.

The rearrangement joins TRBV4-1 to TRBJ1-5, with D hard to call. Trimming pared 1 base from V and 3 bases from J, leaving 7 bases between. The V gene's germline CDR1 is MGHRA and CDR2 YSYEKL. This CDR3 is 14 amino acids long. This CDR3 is CASSQVWNNQPQHF. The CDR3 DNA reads TGCGCCAGCAGCCAAGTTTGGAACAATCAGCCCCAGCATTTT.

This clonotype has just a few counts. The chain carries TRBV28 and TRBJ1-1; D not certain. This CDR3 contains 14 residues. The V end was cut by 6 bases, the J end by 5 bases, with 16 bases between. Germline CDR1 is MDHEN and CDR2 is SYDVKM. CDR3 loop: CASSLTVTWTEAFF. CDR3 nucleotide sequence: TGTGCCAGCAGCCTGACCGTGACGTGGACTGAAGCTTTCTTT.

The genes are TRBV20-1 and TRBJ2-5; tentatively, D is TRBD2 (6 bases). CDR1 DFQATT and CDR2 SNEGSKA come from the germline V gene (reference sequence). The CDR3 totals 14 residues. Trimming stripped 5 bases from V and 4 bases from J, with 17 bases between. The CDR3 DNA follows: TGCAGTGCTGCGGGGTGGCTTGGGGGAGAGACCCAGTACTTC. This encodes CSAAGWLGGETQYF.

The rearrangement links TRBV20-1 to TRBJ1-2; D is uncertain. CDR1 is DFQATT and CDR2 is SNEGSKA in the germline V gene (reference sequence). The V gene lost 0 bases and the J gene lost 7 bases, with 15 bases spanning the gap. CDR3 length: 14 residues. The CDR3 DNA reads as TGCAGTGCTAGAGAGGCGGACTTGGGCCTTGGCTACACCTTC. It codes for CSAREADLGLGYTF.

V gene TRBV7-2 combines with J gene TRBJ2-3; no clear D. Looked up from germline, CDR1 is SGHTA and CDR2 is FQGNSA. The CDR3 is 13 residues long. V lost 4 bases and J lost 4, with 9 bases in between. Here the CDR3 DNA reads TGTGCCAGCAGCTCTTCTACGGCAGATACGCAGTATTTT. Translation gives CASSSSTADTQYF.

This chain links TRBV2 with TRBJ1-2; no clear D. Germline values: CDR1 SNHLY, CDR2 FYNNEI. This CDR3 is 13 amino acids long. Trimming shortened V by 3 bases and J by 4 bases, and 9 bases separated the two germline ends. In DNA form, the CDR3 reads TGTGCCAGCAGTGATGGGCAGTTCTATGGCTACACCTTC. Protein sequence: CASSDGQFYGYTF.

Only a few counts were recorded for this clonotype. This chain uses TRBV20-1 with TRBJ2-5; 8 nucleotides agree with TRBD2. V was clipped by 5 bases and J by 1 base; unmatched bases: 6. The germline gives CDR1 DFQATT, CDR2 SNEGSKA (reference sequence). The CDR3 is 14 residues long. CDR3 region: CSAWAGGGQETQYF. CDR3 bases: TGCAGTGCTTGGGCCGGGGGGGGCCAAGAGACCCAGTACTTC.

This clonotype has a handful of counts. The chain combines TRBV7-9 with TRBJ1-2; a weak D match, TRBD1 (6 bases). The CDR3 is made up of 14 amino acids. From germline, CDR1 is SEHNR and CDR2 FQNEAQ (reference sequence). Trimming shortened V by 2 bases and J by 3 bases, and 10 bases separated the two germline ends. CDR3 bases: TGTGCCAGCAGCTTACGGGACATCGACTATGGCTACACCTTC. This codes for CASSLRDIDYGYTF.

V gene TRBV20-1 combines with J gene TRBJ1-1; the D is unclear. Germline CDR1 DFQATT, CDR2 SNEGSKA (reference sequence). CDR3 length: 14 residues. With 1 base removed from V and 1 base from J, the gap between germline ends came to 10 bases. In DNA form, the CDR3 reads TGCAGTGCTAGAGGACCCTCAGGGAACACTGAAGCTTTCTTT. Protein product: CSARGPSGNTEAFF.

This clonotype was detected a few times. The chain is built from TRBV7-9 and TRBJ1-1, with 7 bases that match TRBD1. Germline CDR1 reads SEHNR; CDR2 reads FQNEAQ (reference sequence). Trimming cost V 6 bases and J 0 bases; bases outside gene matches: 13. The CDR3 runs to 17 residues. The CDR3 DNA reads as TGTGCCAGCAGTTTCCCTACCGCCGGGACAGTGAACACTGAAGCTTTCTTT. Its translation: CASSFPTAGTVNTEAFF.

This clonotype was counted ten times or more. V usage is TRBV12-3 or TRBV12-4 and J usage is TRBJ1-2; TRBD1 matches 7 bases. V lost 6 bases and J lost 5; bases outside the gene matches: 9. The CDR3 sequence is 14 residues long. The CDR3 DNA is TGTGCCAGCAGCCGCTACAGGGGCATGTATGGCTACACCTTC. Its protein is CASSRYRGMYGYTF.

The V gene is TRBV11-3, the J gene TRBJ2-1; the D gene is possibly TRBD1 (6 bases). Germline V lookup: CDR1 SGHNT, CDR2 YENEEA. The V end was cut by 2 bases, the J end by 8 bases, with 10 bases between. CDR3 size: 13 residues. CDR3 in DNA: TGTGCCAGCAGCTTATATGGGGGCGATGAGCAGTTCTTC. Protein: CASSLYGGDEQFF.